This T cell receptor beta chain came from a study of HIV-infected children after antiretroviral therapy interruption. Whole-study context: Interruption-arm sampling covered weeks 0, 12, interruption end (24 or 48), and about 3 years post-study. Study-level findings and limits: After treatment interruption started, naive CD4+ CDR3 overlap across time points dropped. The CD45RA+ naive sort may contain some EMRA or stem memory cells.

Treatment described: PENTA 11 planned treatment interruption arm or continuous ART arm. Unique molecular identifiers were included in an RNA-based 3' RACE TCR library. TCRdb fed the 3' RACE reads into MiXCR, producing one record per CDR3 protein. The repertoire holds fewer than 100,000 distinct CDR3 sequences, with 6.9% as singletons. This clonotype was recorded many times. What it binds is unknown. The length of the CDR3 is 16 residues. V was trimmed by 2 bases and J by 2 bases, leaving 13 bases between them. CDR1 and CDR2 from the germline V gene are WSHSY and SAAADI. Here the sequenced sample was CD45RA+ CD4+ T cells from PBMCs, pooled from several time points, taken from a donor given antiretroviral therapy, either interrupted or continuous. Subset described: naive CD4+ CD45RA+ CD45RO- T cells. This TCR was sampled from a pool of human donors with HIV. The gene calls are TRBV10-2 and TRBJ1-5, with D perhaps matching TRBD1 (5 bases). The CDR3 DNA is TGCGCCAGCAGTGAGAGTCAGGGTGTACGCAATCAGCCCCAGCATTTT. Amino acid sequence: CASSESQGVRNQPQHF.